Sequencing of this T cell receptor beta chain was carried out in a study of T cell repertoires in cytomegalovirus infection. Germline V gene lookup returns CDR1 SGDLS and CDR2 YYNGEE. The CDR3 length is 14 residues. V was shortened by 2 bases and J by 0 bases, with 7 bases between the two germline ends. TCRdb re-called the reads with MiXCR, one entry per CDR3 protein. The sample shows 640,000 or so distinct CDR3 sequences, around a third of them seen only once. Whole-study results and caveats: Public TCR beta family frequency separated CMV-and-HLA carriers, including in an independent cohort.

This clonotype was found once. Its antigen is as yet unknown. The specimen was cultured PBMCs, collected from culture after CMV antigen stimulation. The clonotype comes from a human donor in good health (CMV status not recorded). Some clones in this sample may be carry-over from other donors' samples. The chain carries TRBV9 and TRBJ2-3; no definite D call. The CDR3 sequence: CASSVETSTDTQYF. In nucleotides, the CDR3 is TGTGCCAGCAGCGTTGAAACTAGCACAGATACGCAGTATTTT.